Described below is a single T cell receptor (beta chain) sequence and its context. Antigen unknown. The V gene end was trimmed by 5 bases and the J gene end by 4 bases; junction bases not matched to a gene: 9. CDR1 is SGHRS, CDR2 YFSETQ, per germline. This CDR3 has 15 residues. This record belongs to a study of T cells in tumors after PD-1 blockade. The wider study: Patients received pembrolizumab 200 mg every 3 weeks or cemiplimab 350 mg every 2 weeks. General study points: Peripheral recruitment is suggested, as some novel exhausted tumor clones were in pre-treatment blood.

Input was about 616 ng to 6,500 ng of genomic DNA from tumor or blood. Repertoires were generated with immunoSEQ multiplex PCR, while TCRdb's copy carries only in-frame clones and drops some. Of about 60,000 clones in the sample, about 74% are singletons; the top ten hold over 3.5%. The sample consisted of PBMCs, taken after anti-PD-1 treatment. The chain carries TRBV5-1 and TRBJ1-3; 7 bases match TRBD1. This TCR was sampled from a human donor with basal cell carcinoma. The chain's CDR3 is CASSLDRYRGNTIYF. In DNA form, the CDR3 reads TGCGCCAGCAGTCTGGACAGGTACAGAGGAAACACCATATATTTT. Filled out from reference TRBV5-1 and TRBJ1-3, the complete variable domain reads KAGVTQTPRYLIKTRGQQVTLSCSPISGHRSVSWYQQTPGQGLQFLFEYFSETQRNKGNFPGRFSGRQFSNSRSEMNVSTLELGDSALYLCASSLDRYRGNTIYFGEGSWLTVV.